The 3 T cell receptor beta chains listed next were all sequenced from one sample in a study of a mutant IDH1 vaccine in newly diagnosed glioma. Time point given: week 23, last vaccination. The content of each vaccine dose was 300 ug of mutant IDH1 20-mer peptide, and topical imiquimod accompanied it. Their specific antigens are unknown. Repertoires were generated with immunoSEQ multiplex PCR, while TCRdb's copy carries only in-frame clones and drops some. The profile shows tens of thousands of clones, about 90% of them singletons. Here the sequenced sample was PBMCs, taken from a glioma patient whose treatment included an IDH1 peptide vaccine. The receptors here all came from a man aged 35 to 55 with glioma.

V gene TRBV7-9 combines with J gene TRBJ1-3; no clear D gene. The CDR3 sequence is 14 residues long. CDR1 SEHNR and CDR2 FQNEAQ come from the germline V gene (reference sequence). V lost 6 bases to trimming and J lost 1 base, with 10 bases between them. The CDR3 protein is CASSSQSSGNTIYF. DNA of the CDR3: TGTGCCAGCAGTTCCCAGTCTTCTGGAAACACCATATATTTT.

The chain links TRBV18 to TRBJ2-7; possibly TRBD2 for D (5 bases). CDR3 size: 13 residues. In germline, CDR1 is KGHSH, CDR2 LQKENI. Trimming pared 3 bases from V and 5 bases from J, leaving 11 bases between. The CDR3 here is CASSPSRDHEQYF. CDR3 bases: TGTGCCAGCTCACCTTCCCGGGATCACGAGCAGTACTTC. The complete variable domain, with remaining parts taken from reference TRBV18 and TRBJ2-7, reads NAGVMQNPRHLVRRRGQEARLRCSPMKGHSHVYWYRQLPEEGLKFMVYLQKENIIDESGMPKERFSAEFPKEGPSILRIQQVVRGDSAAYFCASSPSRDHEQYFGPGTRLTVT.

This clone appeared a single time. This chain links TRBV6-5 with TRBJ2-1; maybe TRBD2 (5 bases). This CDR3 is built from 13 residues. Trimming left V 0 bases short and J 6 bases short, with 6 bases between. Per germline, CDR1 MNHEY and CDR2 SVGAGI. The CDR3 protein is CASSYSRGNEQFF. The DNA of the CDR3 is TGTGCCAGCAGTTACTCTCGGGGCAATGAGCAGTTCTTC.